The 31 T cell receptor beta chains reported below all come from one sample, sequenced in a study of PD-L1 blockade in urothelial cancer. The assay was immunoSEQ multiplex PCR, and TCRdb's table has in-frame clones only and misses some. Of about 130,000 clones in the sample, more than 75% were seen once. Sample time point: peripheral blood 6 weeks after treatment start. Sequenced here: PBMCs, sampled around atezolizumab (anti-PD-L1) treatment. These receptors came from a man aged 45-65 years with urothelial cancer.

This sequence joins TRBV10-2 and TRBJ2-3, with 8 bases fitting TRBD2. This CDR3 is 14 amino acids long. Germline V gene data show CDR1 as WSHSY and CDR2 as SAAADI. Trimming took 3 bases from V and 6 from J; bases not matched to a gene: 5. The CDR3 DNA reads TGCGCCAGCAGTGAAAGCGGGAGTCTGGATACGCAGTATTTT. Translating gives CASSESGSLDTQYF.

The chain is built from TRBV30 and TRBJ1-2, with 7 positions matching TRBD1. CDR1 is GTSNPN and CDR2 is SVGIG in the germline V gene (reference sequence). CDR3 length: 13 amino acids. With V trimmed by 8 bases and J by 4 bases, 10 bases remained unmatched. DNA for the CDR3: TGTGCCCGCAGCCACAGGGGAGTCTATGGCTACACCTTC. Its translation is CARSHRGVYGYTF.

The V and J genes are TRBV20-1 and TRBJ2-1; D ambiguous. V lost 6 bases to trimming and J lost 8 bases, with 8 bases between them. The CDR3 spans 10 residues. Germline values: CDR1 DFQATT, CDR2 SNEGSKA (reference sequence). The CDR3 sequence is CSALPYEQFF. The DNA for the CDR3 is TGCAGTGCCCTTCCCTATGAGCAGTTCTTC.

V gene TRBV6-1 combines with J gene TRBJ2-2, with 10 bases identical to TRBD2. Germline CDR1 MNHNS, CDR2 SASEGT. CDR3 length equals 14 residues. Trimming cost V 10 bases and J 4 bases; bases outside gene matches: 6. CDR3 amino acids: CATYASGSTGELFF. CDR3 DNA: TGTGCCACCTATGCTAGCGGGAGCACCGGGGAGCTGTTTTTT.

CDR3 sequence (DNA): TGTGCCAGCAGCCGCGGTCGGCTGAACACTGAAGCTTTCTTT. Its protein is CASSRGRLNTEAFF. This rearrangement joins TRBV28 to TRBJ1-1; D is undetermined. The ends were cut back, 6 bases at V and 0 bases at J, with 11 bases in the middle. The germline V gene encodes CDR1 MDHEN and CDR2 SYDVKM. The CDR3 contains 14 residues.

The chain couples TRBV19 to TRBJ2-5; TRBD2 agrees at 7 bases. The V gene end was trimmed by 5 bases and the J gene end by 3 bases; junction bases not matched to a gene: 9. The CDR3 extends over 15 amino acids. CDR1 and CDR2 from the germline V gene are LNHDA and SQIVND (reference sequence). The CDR3 DNA is TGTGCCAGTAGTCCCCTCCGGGAGGCTAAAGAGACCCAGTACTTC. It codes for CASSPLREAKETQYF.

The V gene is TRBV2, the J gene TRBJ2-7; a weak D match, TRBD1 (6 bases). The germline V gene has CDR1 SNHLY and CDR2 FYNNEI. With 9 bases removed from V and 3 bases from J, the gap between germline ends came to 9 bases. CDR3 length: 11 amino acids. The CDR3 is CASNRVYEQYF. The DNA for the CDR3 is TGTGCCAGTAACAGGGTCTACGAGCAGTACTTC.

The J gene is TRBJ2-1, the V gene TRBV28; maybe TRBD2 (6 bases). The CDR3 runs to 17 residues. Germline CDR1 is MDHEN and CDR2 is SYDVKM. V was pared by 3 bases and J by 0 bases, with 15 bases between. CDR3 region: CASSFASSVNSYNEQFF. CDR3 bases: TGTGCCAGCAGTTTTGCATCTAGCGTGAACTCCTACAATGAGCAGTTCTTC.

The V gene is TRBV6-5, the J gene TRBJ1-2, with D unresolved. Germline CDR1 MNHEY, CDR2 SVGAGI. V lost 8 bases and J 2 bases, leaving 6 bases between the germline ends. CDR3 length: 11 residues. CDR3 in amino acids: CASAQNYGYTF. In DNA form, the CDR3 reads TGTGCCAGCGCACAGAACTATGGCTACACCTTC.

The rearrangement joins TRBV28 to TRBJ1-6; possibly TRBD1 for D (5 bases). V was clipped by 10 bases and J by 10 bases, with 17 bases between them. Germline loops: CDR1 MDHEN, CDR2 SYDVKM. This CDR3 has 13 residues. In DNA, the CDR3 is TGTGCCACGGGGGGAGGGCCAGGGTCACCCCTCCACTTT. This encodes CATGGGPGSPLHF.

The rearrangement uses TRBV19 and TRBJ2-1, with TRBD2 matching 9 bases. V gave up 5 bases and J gave up 8 bases; unmatched junction bases: 13. The germline CDR1 and CDR2 sequences are LNHDA and SQIVND (reference sequence). The CDR3 totals 16 residues. The CDR3 DNA reads TGTGCCAGTAGTGCGAAACTAGCGGGTTATCGGGATGAGCAGTTCTTC. This sequence encodes CASSAKLAGYRDEQFF.

The chain employs TRBV5-1 and TRBJ2-7, with 14 bases aligning to TRBD2. The V gene's germline CDR1 is SGHRS and CDR2 YFSETQ. This CDR3 contains 13 residues. The trim removed 4 bases at V and 7 bases at J, leaving 1 base unmatched. CDR3 bases: TGCGCCAGCAGCGGACTAGCGGGAGGAGAGCAGTACTTC. Encoded protein: CASSGLAGGEQYF.

The gene calls are TRBV10-2 and TRBJ2-7; 8 positions agree with TRBD1. The CDR3 totals 14 residues. CDR1 is WSHSY, CDR2 SAAADI, per germline. The J segment lost 0 bases and the V segment lost 8 bases, leaving 6 bases of the junction unmatched. The DNA of the CDR3 is TGCGCCAGCGGGACAGGCCCTAGCTCCTACGAGCAGTACTTC. It is translated as CASGTGPSSYEQYF.

The rearrangement links TRBV6-5 to TRBJ2-3; 8 bases line up with TRBD2. J was trimmed by 6 bases and V by 2 bases; bases with no gene match: 10. This CDR3 has 16 amino acids. CDR1 MNHEY and CDR2 SVGAGI come from the germline V gene. CDR3 DNA sequence: TGTGCCAGCAGTTACAGGGGTAGCGGGATTGTTGATACGCAGTATTTT. This codes for CASSYRGSGIVDTQYF.

The rearrangement uses TRBV27 and TRBJ1-2; TRBD1 matches at 8 bases. With V trimmed by 6 bases and J by 1 base, 4 bases remained unmatched. Germline CDR1 and CDR2: MNHEY and SMNVEV (reference sequence). This CDR3 contains 14 residues. In DNA, the CDR3 is TGTGCCAGCAGCCGGGACAGGCTTAACTATGGCTACACCTTC. This gives the protein CASSRDRLNYGYTF.

By proportion, this clone is medium-sized. The chain recombines TRBV7-9 with TRBJ1-1, with D tentatively TRBD1 (6 bases). The CDR3 contains 11 residues. Trimming removed 5 bases from V and 8 bases from J, with 9 bases in between. Germline-derived CDR1 and CDR2 are SEHNR and FQNEAQ (reference sequence). CDR3 in DNA: TGTGCCAGCAGCGAAGGACAGGAAGCTTTCTTT. This translates into CASSEGQEAFF.

The CDR3 spells CASRVSGPREETQYF. The CDR3, as DNA: TGTGCCAGCAGGGTCAGCGGGCCGAGAGAGGAGACCCAGTACTTC. V gene TRBV6-6 combines with J gene TRBJ2-5; TRBD2 might be the D (6 bases). Deletions cut 6 bases from V and 5 bases from J, with 19 bases between. Germline lookup yields CDR1 MNHNY and CDR2 SVGAGI (reference sequence). The CDR3 covers 15 residues.

The chain employs TRBV5-1 and TRBJ2-5, with a tentative D call TRBD1 (5 bases). CDR1 and CDR2 from the germline V gene are SGHRS and YFSETQ. This CDR3 comprises 14 residues. The germline V and J ends were trimmed by 1 base and 5 bases, with 12 bases remaining between them. The CDR3 DNA reads as TGCGCCAGCAGCTTGTCAGGGCAGAGGGAGACCCAGTACTTC. Translating it yields CASSLSGQRETQYF.

This chain joins TRBV28 and TRBJ2-7, with 8 bases aligning to TRBD1. CDR3 length equals 14 residues. Germline V CDR1 and CDR2: MDHEN, SYDVKM. With V trimmed by 5 bases and J by 7 bases, 10 bases remained unmatched. The CDR3 DNA sequence: TGTGCCAGCAGTAACCGCCAGGGGGCAGAAGAGCAGTACTTC. Translation: CASSNRQGAEEQYF.

A word on this clone: Other DNA sequences in this sample translate to the same CDR3. The rearrangement joins TRBV28 to TRBJ2-7; a weak D match, TRBD1 (5 bases). The germline V and J ends were trimmed by 6 bases and 5 bases, with 11 bases remaining between them. This CDR3 contains 12 residues. From germline, CDR1 is MDHEN and CDR2 SYDVKM. CDR3 sequence: CASSLWGDEQYF. CDR3 DNA: TGTGCCAGCAGCCTCTGGGGCGACGAGCAGTACTTC.

In this sample, this clone turned up many times. The chain recombines TRBV5-1 with TRBJ2-5, with a weak D call TRBD1 (5 bases). The CDR3 spans 15 residues. The ends were cut back, 0 bases at V and 5 bases at J, with 14 bases in the middle. The V gene's germline CDR1 is SGHRS and CDR2 YFSETQ. CDR3: CASSLGEGVAETQYF. CDR3 coding DNA: TGCGCCAGCAGCTTGGGGGAAGGGGTGGCTGAGACCCAGTACTTC. Based on the CDR3 plus reference TRBV5-1 and TRBJ2-5, the full variable domain is KAGVTQTPRYLIKTRGQQVTLSCSPISGHRSVSWYQQTPGQGLQFLFEYFSETQRNKGNFPGRFSGRQFSNSRSEMNVSTLELGDSALYLCASSLGEGVAETQYFGPGTRLLVL.

This chain uses TRBV5-1 with TRBJ2-1, with D perhaps TRBD2 (5 bases). Trimming removed 2 bases at V and 4 bases at J, with 13 bases between. CDR1 SGHRS and CDR2 YFSETQ come from the germline V gene. This CDR3 has 15 residues. The CDR3 region is CASSLVVGGYNEQFF. The CDR3 nucleotides are TGCGCCAGCAGCTTAGTGGTGGGCGGGTACAATGAGCAGTTCTTC.

The chain uses TRBV5-1 and TRBJ2-1, with 13 bases lining up with TRBD2. V gave up 0 bases and J gave up 5 bases; unmatched junction bases: 5. The CDR3 contains 17 residues. CDR1 is SGHRS, CDR2 YFSETQ, per germline. CDR3 sequence (DNA): TGCGCCAGCAGCTTGGTGGCAGGACTAGCGGGAGACAATGAGCAGTTCTTC. Amino acids: CASSLVAGLAGDNEQFF.

The V call is TRBV6-5, the J call TRBJ2-5; weak D call: TRBD2 (6 bases). Germline V gene data show CDR1 as MNHEY and CDR2 as SVGAGI. The V gene lost 5 bases and the J gene lost 5 bases, with 18 bases spanning the gap. CDR3 size: 15 residues. The CDR3 loop reads CASSPTWRVVETQYF. CDR3 in DNA: TGTGCCAGCAGTCCCACTTGGAGGGTTGTGGAGACCCAGTACTTC.

The rearrangement uses TRBV10-1 and TRBJ2-7; the D is unclear. V lost 3 bases and J lost 0, with 12 bases in between. CDR1 and CDR2 (germline): WNHNN, SYGVQD (reference sequence). This CDR3 is built from 15 residues. The DNA for the CDR3 is TGCGCCAGCAGTGATTCAGCGCATCACTCCTACGAGCAGTACTTC. It codes for CASSDSAHHSYEQYF.

This chain joins TRBV5-1 and TRBJ2-7; the D gene is possibly TRBD2 (6 bases). Deletions cut 0 bases from V and 6 bases from J, with 10 bases between. The germline CDR1 and CDR2 sequences are SGHRS and YFSETQ. This CDR3 region has 13 residues. CDR3 sequence (DNA): TGCGCCAGCAGCTTGGGCGGGGTCCGCGAGCAGTACTTC. This translates into CASSLGGVREQYF.

The chain combines TRBV27 with TRBJ2-7, with D hard to call. The CDR3 sequence is 13 residues long. CDR1 MNHEY and CDR2 SMNVEV come from the germline V gene (reference sequence). Trimming shortened V by 10 bases and J by 7 bases, and 20 bases separated the two germline ends. The CDR3 region has the DNA TGTGCCACCTTATCAGTGGCTCTCGGGGAGCAGTACTTC. Translated: CATLSVALGEQYF.

The chain uses TRBV18 and TRBJ2-6; 7 bases fit TRBD1. CDR1 and CDR2 from the germline V gene are KGHSH and LQKENI. CDR3 size: 15 residues. Trimming at V came to 3 bases and at J to 2 bases, leaving 1 base not matched to a gene. CDR3 sequence (DNA): TGTGCCAGCTCACCCGGGACAGCTGGGGCCAACGTCCTGACTTTC. Protein sequence: CASSPGTAGANVLTF.

The rearrangement uses TRBV21-1 and TRBJ2-3; the table assigns TRBD2, which was not confirmed against the DNA. TRBV21-1 has pseudogene status. The CDR3 is 15 amino acids. The CDR3 DNA reads as TGTGCCAGCAGCAAAGACGGCGGAAGCACAGATACGCAGTATTTT. This gives the protein CASSKDGGSTDTQYF.

CDR3: CASSRTGVNTGELFF. DNA for the CDR3: TGTGCCAGCAGCCGGACAGGGGTGAACACCGGGGAGCTGTTTTTT. The genes are TRBV2 and TRBJ2-2; 9 bases agree with TRBD1. Germline CDR1 SNHLY, CDR2 FYNNEI. J gave up 1 base and V 6 bases, and 3 bases lay outside the gene matches. The CDR3 loop spans 15 amino acids.

The chain employs TRBV14 and TRBJ2-7; perhaps TRBD2 as D (6 bases). This CDR3 is 15 amino acids long. V lost 4 bases and J lost 2, with 15 bases in between. Germline lookup yields CDR1 SGHDN and CDR2 FVKESK. The CDR3 region is CASSPGDVTTYEQYF. In DNA, the CDR3 is TGTGCCAGCAGCCCGGGGGACGTTACCACCTACGAGCAGTACTTC. Combining the CDR3 with reference TRBV14 and TRBJ2-7 gives the whole variable domain EAGVTQFPSHSVIEKGQTVTLRCDPISGHDNLYWYRRVMGKEIKFLLHFVKESKQDESGMPNNRFLAERTGGTYSTLKVQPAELEDSGVYFCASSPGDVTTYEQYFGPGTRLTVT.